Listed below are T cell receptor beta chains from one sample, sequenced in a study of identical twins. TCRdb passed the 5' RACE reads through MiXCR, listing each CDR3 protein once. The profile shows over 550,000 distinct CDR3 sequences, roughly 6.6% of them singletons. This same sample was also taken into another study, of yellow fever vaccine responses in identical twins.

Sequences were obtained from PBMCs. The receptor source for this set is a woman younger than 30 in good health. CDR3s include the opening cysteine and the closing phenylalanine or tryptophan. A D gene is named only where the DNA matches it firmly. Where a row states a size, it is once, few, many or the class of an expanded clone; other rows omit it.

v_call: TRBV7-6; d_call: NA; clone_size: few; j_call: TRBJ1-2; cdr3_length: 15; cdr3_nt: TGTGCCAGCAGCTTAGATCTTGAGCAGGGACAAGGCTACACCTTC; cdr3_aa: CASSLDLEQGQGYTF
v_call: TRBV15; d_call: NA; clone_size: few; j_call: TRBJ1-1; cdr3_length: 13; cdr3_nt: TGTGCCACCAGCACCGATGGAGCTCGTGAAGCTTTCTTT; cdr3_aa: CATSTDGAREAFF
v_call: TRBV7-9; d_call: TRBD2; clone_size: few; j_call: TRBJ2-1; cdr3_length: 14; cdr3_nt: TGTGCCAGCAGCTTGGTAGCGGGAGGGTATGAGCAGTTCTTC; cdr3_aa: CASSLVAGGYEQFF
v_call: TRBV7-2; d_call: TRBD2; clone_size: many; j_call: TRBJ2-1; cdr3_length: 14; cdr3_nt: TGTGCCAGCAGCTTGGGGGGGAGGGCTGATGAGCAGTTCTTC; cdr3_aa: CASSLGGRADEQFF
v_call: TRBV7-3; d_call: TRBD2; clone_size: few; j_call: TRBJ2-7; cdr3_length: 17; cdr3_nt: TGTGCCAGCAGCTTAACGGGGACTAGCGGGAGCTCCTACGAGCAGTACTTC; cdr3_aa: CASSLTGTSGSSYEQYF
v_call: TRBV6-2/TRBV6-3; d_call: TRBD2; clone_size: NA; j_call: TRBJ2-7; cdr3_length: 16; cdr3_nt: TGTGCCAGCACCACCGCCGGGAGGGGGGCAGGGTACGAGCAGTACTTC; cdr3_aa: CASTTAGRGAGYEQYF
v_call: TRBV15; d_call: NA; clone_size: many; j_call: TRBJ2-1; cdr3_length: 14; cdr3_nt: TGTGCCACCAGCAGAGGTTCAGGGGGGAATGAGCAGTTCTTC; cdr3_aa: CATSRGSGGNEQFF
v_call: TRBV6-5; d_call: TRBD1; clone_size: NA; j_call: TRBJ1-1; cdr3_length: 13; cdr3_nt: TGTGCCAGCAGTTACTCGGACAGGGCTGAAGCTTTCTTT; cdr3_aa: CASSYSDRAEAFF
v_call: TRBV28; d_call: NA; clone_size: NA; j_call: TRBJ1-2; cdr3_length: 20; cdr3_nt: TGTGCCAGCAGTTTACCCTCTATACGACGACAGAATAGTAAGGACTATGGCTACACCTTC; cdr3_aa: CASSLPSIRRQNSKDYGYTF
v_call: TRBV7-3; d_call: NA; clone_size: NA; j_call: TRBJ2-7; cdr3_length: 16; cdr3_nt: TGTGCCAGCAGCTTAACGGTAACTAGCTTCCAATACGAGCAGTACTTC; cdr3_aa: CASSLTVTSFQYEQYF
v_call: TRBV12-3/TRBV12-4; d_call: TRBD1; clone_size: NA; j_call: TRBJ1-6; cdr3_length: 15; cdr3_nt: TGTGCCAGCAGTCGGACAGGGGCGGGTGATTCACCCCTCCACTTT; cdr3_aa: CASSRTGAGDSPLHF
v_call: TRBV28; d_call: NA; clone_size: NA; j_call: TRBJ2-7; cdr3_length: 16; cdr3_nt: TGTGCCAGCACGGGCGCGCCGGGACGGGAGAAGTACGAGCAGTACTTC; cdr3_aa: CASTGAPGREKYEQYF
v_call: TRBV12-3/TRBV12-4; d_call: NA; clone_size: few; j_call: TRBJ1-6; cdr3_length: 14; cdr3_nt: TGTGCCAGCAGTTTACGGGGGAATAATTCACCCCTCCACTTT; cdr3_aa: CASSLRGNNSPLHF
v_call: TRBV3-1; d_call: NA; clone_size: many; j_call: TRBJ1-2; cdr3_length: 16; cdr3_nt: TGTGCCAGCAGCCAAGATAGGGGGATTCATTACTATGGCTACACCTTC; cdr3_aa: CASSQDRGIHYYGYTF
v_call: TRBV12-3/TRBV12-4; d_call: TRBD1; clone_size: many; j_call: TRBJ1-1; cdr3_length: 14; cdr3_nt: TGTGCCAGTAGTAGGGGACAGCTGAACACTGAAGCTTTCTTT; cdr3_aa: CASSRGQLNTEAFF
v_call: TRBV20-1; d_call: NA; clone_size: few; j_call: TRBJ2-5; cdr3_length: 14; cdr3_nt: TGCAGTGCTGTACGCTGGACCGATCAAGAGACCCAGTACTTC; cdr3_aa: CSAVRWTDQETQYF
v_call: TRBV11-3; d_call: TRBD1; clone_size: few; j_call: TRBJ2-5; cdr3_length: 14; cdr3_nt: TGTGCCAGCAGCCCCCGCAGGGGGCCAGAGACCCAGTACTTC; cdr3_aa: CASSPRRGPETQYF
v_call: TRBV5-1; d_call: TRBD2; clone_size: many; j_call: TRBJ2-1; cdr3_length: 16; cdr3_nt: TGCGCCAGCAGCTTATTGAGCGGGAGCTCCTACAATGAGCAGTTCTTC; cdr3_aa: CASSLLSGSSYNEQFF
v_call: TRBV11-2; d_call: TRBD2; clone_size: few; j_call: TRBJ2-7; cdr3_length: 19; cdr3_nt: TGTGCCAGCAGCCCCCCCGACCTAAAACTAGCGGGAGATTCCTACGAGCAGTACTTC; cdr3_aa: CASSPPDLKLAGDSYEQYF
v_call: TRBV5-6; d_call: TRBD1; clone_size: NA; j_call: TRBJ2-3; cdr3_length: 19; cdr3_nt: TGTGCCAGCAGCTCAACTCTAAGACCCGGGACAGAAAGCACAGATACGCAGTATTTT; cdr3_aa: CASSSTLRPGTESTDTQYF
v_call: TRBV12-3/TRBV12-4; d_call: NA; clone_size: NA; j_call: TRBJ1-2; cdr3_length: 15; cdr3_nt: TGTGCCAGCAGTTTAGATTACCAGGGCCTTGGCGGCTACACCTTC; cdr3_aa: CASSLDYQGLGGYTF
v_call: TRBV12-3/TRBV12-4; d_call: NA; clone_size: NA; j_call: TRBJ2-1; cdr3_length: 14; cdr3_nt: TGTGCCAGCACCCACACCTCCCCTAATTCTGAGCAGTTCTTC; cdr3_aa: CASTHTSPNSEQFF
v_call: TRBV11-3; d_call: TRBD2; clone_size: many; j_call: TRBJ2-1; cdr3_length: 15; cdr3_nt: TGTGCCAGCAGCTCTAGACTAGCGGGAGGGGGTGAGCAGTTCTTC; cdr3_aa: CASSSRLAGGGEQFF
v_call: TRBV6-1; d_call: TRBD2; clone_size: few; j_call: TRBJ2-7; cdr3_length: 12; cdr3_nt: TGTGCCAGCAGTACTAGCGGATACGAGCAGTACTTC; cdr3_aa: CASSTSGYEQYF
v_call: TRBV24-1; d_call: TRBD1; clone_size: few; j_call: TRBJ1-1; cdr3_length: 14; cdr3_nt: TGTGCCACCAAGGGACAGGGGGCGACAACTGAAGCTTTCTTT; cdr3_aa: CATKGQGATTEAFF
v_call: TRBV3-1; d_call: TRBD1; clone_size: NA; j_call: TRBJ2-4; cdr3_length: 14; cdr3_nt: TGTGCCAGCAGCCAAGAGGGACAGAAAAACATTCAGTACTTC; cdr3_aa: CASSQEGQKNIQYF
v_call: TRBV9; d_call: NA; clone_size: NA; j_call: TRBJ2-1; cdr3_length: 15; cdr3_nt: TGTGCCAGCAGCGTACATGGGGCGAGGAAGAATGAGCAGTTCTTC; cdr3_aa: CASSVHGARKNEQFF
v_call: TRBV7-9; d_call: NA; clone_size: few; j_call: TRBJ2-3; cdr3_length: 13; cdr3_nt: TGTGCCAGCAAGAATGGGGGAGCAGATACGCAGTATTTT; cdr3_aa: CASKNGGADTQYF
v_call: TRBV5-1; d_call: TRBD2; clone_size: few; j_call: TRBJ2-3; cdr3_length: 16; cdr3_nt: TGCGCCAGCACCCGGACTAGCGGGAGGGTCACAGATACGCAGTATTTT; cdr3_aa: CASTRTSGRVTDTQYF
v_call: TRBV5-1; d_call: TRBD1; clone_size: NA; j_call: TRBJ1-1; cdr3_length: 18; cdr3_nt: TGCGCCAGCAGCTTGAAAGGGGACAGGCTACTGGCGAGCACTGAAGCTTTCTTT; cdr3_aa: CASSLKGDRLLASTEAFF
v_call: TRBV6-1; d_call: TRBD1; clone_size: NA; j_call: TRBJ2-5; cdr3_length: 14; cdr3_nt: TGTGCCAGCAGCGTAGGACAGGGAAAAGAGACCCAGTACTTC; cdr3_aa: CASSVGQGKETQYF
v_call: TRBV6-2/TRBV6-3; d_call: NA; clone_size: few; j_call: TRBJ2-2; cdr3_length: 14; cdr3_nt: TGTGCCAGCTACGGACACCTCCTCGGCGGGGAGCTGTTTTTT; cdr3_aa: CASYGHLLGGELFF
v_call: TRBV7-8; d_call: NA; clone_size: many; j_call: TRBJ2-5; cdr3_length: 14; cdr3_nt: TGTGCCAGCAGCACGAAGAGTGGGGTAGAGACCCAGTACTTC; cdr3_aa: CASSTKSGVETQYF
v_call: TRBV7-8; d_call: NA; clone_size: NA; j_call: TRBJ1-5; cdr3_length: 12; cdr3_nt: TGTGCCAGCAGCTTAGAGTTTGAGCCCCAGCATTTT; cdr3_aa: CASSLEFEPQHF
v_call: TRBV18; d_call: NA; clone_size: NA; j_call: TRBJ2-1; cdr3_length: 14; cdr3_nt: TGTGCCAGCTCACCACCGGGGCTAATCCATGAGCAGTTCTTC; cdr3_aa: CASSPPGLIHEQFF
v_call: TRBV7-9; d_call: TRBD1; clone_size: few; j_call: TRBJ1-1; cdr3_length: 14; cdr3_nt: TGTGCCAGCAGCCCTGCGCCAGGGGGCACTGAAGCTTTCTTT; cdr3_aa: CASSPAPGGTEAFF
v_call: TRBV29-1; d_call: NA; clone_size: NA; j_call: TRBJ1-4; cdr3_length: 11; cdr3_nt: TGCAGCGTTGGGGAATTTGAAAAACTGTTTTTT; cdr3_aa: CSVGEFEKLFF
v_call: TRBV11-2; d_call: NA; clone_size: many; j_call: TRBJ1-2; cdr3_length: 14; cdr3_nt: TGTGCCAGCAGCTTAGGGACCTATAACTATGGCTACACCTTC; cdr3_aa: CASSLGTYNYGYTF
v_call: TRBV10-3; d_call: NA; clone_size: many; j_call: TRBJ2-1; cdr3_length: 16; cdr3_nt: TGTGCCATCAGTGATGTACCCCGGATATCCTACAATGAGCAGTTCTTC; cdr3_aa: CAISDVPRISYNEQFF
v_call: TRBV3-1; d_call: NA; clone_size: many; j_call: TRBJ1-1; cdr3_length: 15; cdr3_nt: TGTGCCAGCAGCTGGTACGGACAGACGAACACTGAAGCTTTCTTT; cdr3_aa: CASSWYGQTNTEAFF
v_call: TRBV5-1; d_call: NA; clone_size: many; j_call: TRBJ1-6; cdr3_length: 16; cdr3_nt: TGCGCCAGCAGCTTGGGACAGAGAGGCGATAATTCACCCCTCCACTTT; cdr3_aa: CASSLGQRGDNSPLHF
v_call: TRBV20-1; d_call: TRBD2; clone_size: NA; j_call: TRBJ2-1; cdr3_length: 20; cdr3_nt: TGCAGTGCTAGAGTTGGTCCGGGACTAGCGGGATGGGAATCCTACAATGAGCAGTTCTTC; cdr3_aa: CSARVGPGLAGWESYNEQFF
v_call: TRBV12-3/TRBV12-4; d_call: TRBD1; clone_size: NA; j_call: TRBJ1-1; cdr3_length: 13; cdr3_nt: TGTGCCAGCAGAACAGGGGGGGCCACTGAAGCTTTCTTT; cdr3_aa: CASRTGGATEAFF
v_call: TRBV5-1; d_call: NA; clone_size: NA; j_call: TRBJ1-1; cdr3_length: 16; cdr3_nt: TGCGCCAGCAGCCCGGGAATGGGGCGGTTGGACACTGAAGCTTTCTTT; cdr3_aa: CASSPGMGRLDTEAFF
v_call: TRBV28; d_call: TRBD2; clone_size: few; j_call: TRBJ2-1; cdr3_length: 16; cdr3_nt: TGTGCCAGCAGTTTAGGTTCCCCGGGAGGGGGGAATGAGCAGTTCTTC; cdr3_aa: CASSLGSPGGGNEQFF
v_call: TRBV7-8; d_call: NA; clone_size: many; j_call: TRBJ1-1; cdr3_length: 13; cdr3_nt: TGTGCCAGCAGCAAACAGGGGAACACTGAAGCTTTCTTT; cdr3_aa: CASSKQGNTEAFF
v_call: TRBV20-1; d_call: NA; clone_size: NA; j_call: TRBJ2-1; cdr3_length: 12; cdr3_nt: TGCAGTGCCACAGGGGAGGGGTATGAGCAGTTCTTC; cdr3_aa: CSATGEGYEQFF
v_call: TRBV10-3; d_call: TRBD2; clone_size: many; j_call: TRBJ2-1; cdr3_length: 13; cdr3_nt: TGTGCCATCGCGGCTAGCGGGAGCAATGAGCAGTTCTTC; cdr3_aa: CAIAASGSNEQFF
v_call: TRBV6-4; d_call: TRBD2; clone_size: many; j_call: TRBJ2-3; cdr3_length: 16; cdr3_nt: TGTGCCAGCAGTGAGGGACTAGCGGGAGCCGCAGATACGCAGTATTTT; cdr3_aa: CASSEGLAGAADTQYF
v_call: TRBV20-1; d_call: NA; clone_size: many; j_call: TRBJ2-3; cdr3_length: 13; cdr3_nt: TGCAGCGCGACTAGTCCGAACACAGATACGCAGTATTTT; cdr3_aa: CSATSPNTDTQYF
v_call: TRBV2; d_call: NA; clone_size: NA; j_call: TRBJ2-2; cdr3_length: 15; cdr3_nt: TGTGCCAGCAGTGCAGGGGCTCAGAACACCGGGGAGCTGTTTTTT; cdr3_aa: CASSAGAQNTGELFF
v_call: TRBV5-1; d_call: TRBD2; clone_size: many; j_call: TRBJ2-5; cdr3_length: 15; cdr3_nt: TGCGCCAGCAGCCCGGGGACTAGCTGGCAAGAGACCCAGTACTTC; cdr3_aa: CASSPGTSWQETQYF
v_call: TRBV3-1; d_call: NA; clone_size: NA; j_call: TRBJ2-5; cdr3_length: 13; cdr3_nt: TGTGCCAGCAGCCAAGTAAACCAAGAGACCCAGTACTTC; cdr3_aa: CASSQVNQETQYF
v_call: TRBV10-2; d_call: NA; clone_size: few; j_call: TRBJ2-7; cdr3_length: 14; cdr3_nt: TGCGCCAGCAGTGAGTTAGGCGGAGACTACGAGCAGTACTTC; cdr3_aa: CASSELGGDYEQYF
v_call: TRBV9; d_call: TRBD2; clone_size: few; j_call: TRBJ2-3; cdr3_length: 17; cdr3_nt: TGTGCCAGCAGCACCTCAAGGCTAGCGGGGGTCCCAGATACGCAGTATTTT; cdr3_aa: CASSTSRLAGVPDTQYF
v_call: TRBV5-1; d_call: NA; clone_size: many; j_call: TRBJ2-1; cdr3_length: 15; cdr3_nt: TGCGCCAGCAGCAGAGGGGTGGGCTCCTACAATGAGCAGTTCTTC; cdr3_aa: CASSRGVGSYNEQFF
v_call: TRBV12-3/TRBV12-4; d_call: NA; clone_size: many; j_call: TRBJ1-2; cdr3_length: 12; cdr3_nt: TGTGCCAGCAGTCAAGCTAACTATGGCTACACCTTC; cdr3_aa: CASSQANYGYTF
v_call: TRBV19; d_call: TRBD2; clone_size: few; j_call: TRBJ2-1; cdr3_length: 15; cdr3_nt: TGTGCCAGTAGAGCCGTCGGGGGGTCCTACAATGAGCAGTTCTTC; cdr3_aa: CASRAVGGSYNEQFF
v_call: TRBV7-6; d_call: TRBD1; clone_size: many; j_call: TRBJ1-4; cdr3_length: 16; cdr3_nt: TGTGCCAGCAGCTACAGAACAGGGGTTTCAAGTGAAAAACTGTTTTTT; cdr3_aa: CASSYRTGVSSEKLFF
v_call: TRBV5-5; d_call: NA; clone_size: few; j_call: TRBJ2-2; cdr3_length: 15; cdr3_nt: TGTGCCAGCAGCCGGGGACTCCCTAACACCGGGGAGCTGTTTTTT; cdr3_aa: CASSRGLPNTGELFF